This T cell receptor (beta chain) stems from a study of blood T cell repertoires in COVID-19. Study-wide background: In each case, the material was cDNA or gDNA derived from T cells, B-cell-depleted T cells, or PBMCs.

Repertoires were generated with immunoSEQ multiplex PCR, while TCRdb's copy carries only in-frame clones and drops some. The sample records about 290,000 clones, approximately 86% being singletons. The source is a woman between 50 and 59 years old with active or convalescent COVID-19. The sequencing input was peripheral blood.

The CDR3 loop reads CASSQIQLAGVYNEQFF. CDR3 nucleotide sequence: TGCGCCAGCAGCCAAATCCAACTAGCGGGAGTCTACAATGAGCAGTTCTTC. This chain uses TRBV4-1 with TRBJ2-1, with 11 bases that match TRBD2. V lost 2 bases and J lost 3; bases outside the gene matches: 6. Germline loops: CDR1 MGHRA, CDR2 YSYEKL. The CDR3 spans 17 residues.